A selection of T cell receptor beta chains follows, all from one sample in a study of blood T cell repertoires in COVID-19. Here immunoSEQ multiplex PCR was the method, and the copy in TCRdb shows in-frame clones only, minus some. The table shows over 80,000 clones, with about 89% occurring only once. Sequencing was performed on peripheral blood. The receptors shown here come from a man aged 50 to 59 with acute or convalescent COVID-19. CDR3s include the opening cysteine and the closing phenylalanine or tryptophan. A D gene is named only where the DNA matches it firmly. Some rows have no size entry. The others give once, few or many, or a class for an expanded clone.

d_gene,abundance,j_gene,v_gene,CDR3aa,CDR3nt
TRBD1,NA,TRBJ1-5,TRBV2,CASSGQGAAQPQHF,TGTGCCAGCAGTGGCCAGGGGGCAGCTCAGCCCCAGCATTTT
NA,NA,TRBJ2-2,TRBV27,CASSFSRRQSNTGELFF,TGTGCCAGCAGTTTTTCTCGCAGACAGAGTAACACCGGGGAGCTGTTTTTT
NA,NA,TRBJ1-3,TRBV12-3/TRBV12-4,CASSHLRSAIYF,TGTGCCAGCAGTCACCTCCGGAGCGCCATATATTTT
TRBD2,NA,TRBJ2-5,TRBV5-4,CASREPLAGRYQETQYF,TGTGCCAGCAGGGAGCCCCTAGCGGGACGGTACCAAGAGACCCAGTACTTC
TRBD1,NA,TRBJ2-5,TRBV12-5,CASGSGQGYVQETQYF,TGTGCTAGTGGTTCGGGACAGGGATATGTCCAAGAGACCCAGTACTTC
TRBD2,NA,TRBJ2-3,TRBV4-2,CASSQEILALSTDTQYF,TGTGCCAGCAGCCAAGAGATACTAGCGTTAAGCACAGATACGCAGTATTTT
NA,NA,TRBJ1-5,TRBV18,CASSPGGGSSNQPQHF,TGTGCCAGCTCACCAGGCGGGGGAAGCAGCAATCAGCCCCAGCATTTT
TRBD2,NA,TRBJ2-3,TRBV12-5,CASGLGTTSDTDTQYF,TGTGCTAGTGGTTTGGGCACGACTAGCGACACAGATACGCAGTATTTT
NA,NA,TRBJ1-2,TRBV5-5,CASSLLQGPYGYTF,TGTGCCAGCAGCTTGCTACAGGGCCCCTATGGCTACACCTTC
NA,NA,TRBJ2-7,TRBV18,CASSPPTGSYEQYF,TGTGCCAGCTCACCACCGACCGGGAGCTACGAGCAGTACTTC
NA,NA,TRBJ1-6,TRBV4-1,CASSQVEHSSSYNSPLHF,TGCGCCAGCAGCCAAGTGGAGCACTCGAGCTCCTATAATTCACCCCTCCACTTT
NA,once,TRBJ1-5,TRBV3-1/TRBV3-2,CASSQGAMGQPQHF,TGTGCCAGCAGCCAGGGGGCGATGGGTCAGCCCCAGCATTTT
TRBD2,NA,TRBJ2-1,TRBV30,CAWGTRRNEQFF,TGTGCCTGGGGGACTAGACGAAATGAGCAGTTCTTC
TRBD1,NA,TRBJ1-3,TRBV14,CASSSTQGTGNTIYF,TGTGCCAGCAGTTCCACACAGGGGACCGGAAACACCATATATTTT
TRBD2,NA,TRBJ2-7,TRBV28,CASSSGLAGGREQYF,TGTGCCAGCAGTTCCGGACTAGCGGGAGGGAGAGAGCAGTACTTC
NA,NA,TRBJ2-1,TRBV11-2,CASTLTSRSHNEQFF,TGTGCCAGCACTTTGACTAGTAGGAGCCACAATGAGCAGTTCTTC
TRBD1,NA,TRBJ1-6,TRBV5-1,CASSLNRGQNSPLHF,TGCGCCAGCAGCTTAAACAGGGGGCAAAATTCACCCCTCCACTTT
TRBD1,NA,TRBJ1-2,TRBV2,CASSIWGQGAGGYTF,TGTGCCAGCAGTATTTGGGGACAGGGGGCAGGTGGCTACACCTTC
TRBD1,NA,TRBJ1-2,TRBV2,CAYRGGEDGYTF,TGTGCCTACAGGGGGGGAGAAGATGGCTACACCTTC
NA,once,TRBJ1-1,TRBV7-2,CASGGQLNTEAFF,TGTGCCTCCGGCGGGCAATTGAACACTGAAGCTTTCTTT
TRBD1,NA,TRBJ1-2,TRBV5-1,CASSLDRGIDGYTF,TGCGCCAGCAGCTTGGACAGGGGAATTGATGGCTACACCTTC
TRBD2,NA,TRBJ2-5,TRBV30,CAWSVLAGGRRDQYF,TGTGCCTGGAGTGTACTAGCGGGAGGGAGAAGAGACCAGTACTTC
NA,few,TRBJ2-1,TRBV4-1,CASSPHTIAGTTEQFF,TGCGCCAGCAGCCCTCATACGATTGCGGGGACCACTGAGCAGTTCTTC
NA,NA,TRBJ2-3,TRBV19,CASSTIHFYVRTDTQYF,TGTGCCAGTAGTACAATCCATTTTTATGTCCGGACAGATACGCAGTATTTT
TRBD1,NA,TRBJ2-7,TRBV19,CASSLLSGGQGTFEQYF,TGTGCCAGTAGTCTCCTCTCTGGGGGACAGGGAACATTCGAGCAGTACTTC
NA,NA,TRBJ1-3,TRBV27,CASSPFSGNTIYF,TGTGCCAGCAGCCCCTTCTCTGGAAACACCATATATTTT
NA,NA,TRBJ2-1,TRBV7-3,CASSQHRPNEQFF,TGTGCCAGCAGCCAACACAGACCGAATGAGCAGTTCTTC
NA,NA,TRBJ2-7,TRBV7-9,CASSSRQGGREQYF,TGTGCCAGCAGCTCCCGACAGGGAGGAAGAGAGCAGTACTTC
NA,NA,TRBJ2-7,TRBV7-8,CASSLRGREQYF,TGTGCCAGCAGCTTACGAGGTCGCGAGCAGTACTTC
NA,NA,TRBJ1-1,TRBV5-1,CASSLDRTTRDTNTEAFF,TGCGCCAGCAGCTTGGACCGAACTACCCGGGACACCAACACTGAAGCTTTCTTT
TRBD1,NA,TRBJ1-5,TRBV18,CASSPPIHRGQGQPQHF,TGTGCCAGCTCACCACCTATTCACAGGGGTCAGGGTCAGCCCCAGCATTTT
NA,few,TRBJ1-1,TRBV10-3,CAISDNYNTEAFF,TGTGCCATCAGTGATAACTACAACACTGAAGCTTTCTTT
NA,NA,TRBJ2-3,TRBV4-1,CASSQPPGLLSTDTQYF,TGCGCCAGCAGCCAGCCTCCGGGACTCCTAAGCACAGATACGCAGTATTTT
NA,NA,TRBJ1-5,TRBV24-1,CATSTGSGNQPQHF,TGTGCCACCAGTACAGGGTCTGGCAATCAGCCCCAGCATTTT
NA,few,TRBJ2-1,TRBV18,CASSPGGNEQFF,TGTGCCAGCTCACCAGGAGGAAATGAGCAGTTCTTC
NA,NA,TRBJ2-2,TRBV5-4,CASSFDYLAGELFF,TGTGCCAGCAGCTTTGACTATCTCGCCGGGGAGCTGTTTTTT
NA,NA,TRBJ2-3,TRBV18,CASSPTHFGWGTDTQYF,TGTGCCAGCTCCCCGACTCATTTTGGATGGGGCACAGATACGCAGTATTTT
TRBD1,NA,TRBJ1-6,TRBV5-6,CASSLFSGQINSPLHF,TGTGCCAGCAGCTTGTTTTCGGGACAGATTAATTCACCCCTCCACTTT
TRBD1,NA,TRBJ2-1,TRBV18,CASYSGQSYNEQFF,TGTGCCAGCTACTCGGGACAGTCCTACAATGAGCAGTTCTTC
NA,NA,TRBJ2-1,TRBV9,CASSVVAAAGGYNEQFF,TGTGCCAGCAGCGTAGTTGCGGCGGCAGGAGGCTACAATGAGCAGTTCTTC
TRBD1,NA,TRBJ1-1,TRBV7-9,CASSLEGTGRTEAFF,TGTGCCAGCAGCTTAGAGGGGACAGGGCGAACTGAAGCTTTCTTT
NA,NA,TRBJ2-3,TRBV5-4,CASSAPDSGTQYF,TGTGCCAGCAGCGCACCGGACTCCGGAACGCAGTATTTT
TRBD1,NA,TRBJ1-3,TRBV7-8,CASRPGQGPTGTIYF,TGTGCCAGCAGGCCGGGACAGGGGCCTACCGGCACCATATATTTT
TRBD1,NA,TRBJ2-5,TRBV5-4,CASSPGTGGRETQYF,TGTGCCAGCAGCCCGGGGACAGGGGGCAGGGAGACCCAGTACTTC
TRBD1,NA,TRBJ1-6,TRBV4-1,CASSARDRGNSPLHF,TGCGCCAGCAGCGCGCGGGACAGGGGAAATTCACCCCTCCACTTT